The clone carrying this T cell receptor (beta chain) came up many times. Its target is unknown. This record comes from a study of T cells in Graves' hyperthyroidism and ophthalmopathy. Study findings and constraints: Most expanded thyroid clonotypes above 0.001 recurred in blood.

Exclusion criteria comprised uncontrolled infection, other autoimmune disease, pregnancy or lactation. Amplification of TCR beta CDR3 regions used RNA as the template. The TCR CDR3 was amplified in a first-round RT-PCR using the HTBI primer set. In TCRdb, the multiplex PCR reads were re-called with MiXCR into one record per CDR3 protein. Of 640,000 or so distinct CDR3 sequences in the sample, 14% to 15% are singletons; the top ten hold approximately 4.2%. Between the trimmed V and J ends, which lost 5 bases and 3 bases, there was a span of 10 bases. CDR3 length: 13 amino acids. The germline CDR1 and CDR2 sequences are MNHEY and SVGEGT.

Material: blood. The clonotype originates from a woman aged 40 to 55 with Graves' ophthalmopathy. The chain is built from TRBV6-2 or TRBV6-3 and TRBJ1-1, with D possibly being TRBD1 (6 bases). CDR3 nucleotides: TGTGCCAGCAGTCAAGGGGGTTACACTGAAGCTTTCTTT. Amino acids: CASSQGGYTEAFF.